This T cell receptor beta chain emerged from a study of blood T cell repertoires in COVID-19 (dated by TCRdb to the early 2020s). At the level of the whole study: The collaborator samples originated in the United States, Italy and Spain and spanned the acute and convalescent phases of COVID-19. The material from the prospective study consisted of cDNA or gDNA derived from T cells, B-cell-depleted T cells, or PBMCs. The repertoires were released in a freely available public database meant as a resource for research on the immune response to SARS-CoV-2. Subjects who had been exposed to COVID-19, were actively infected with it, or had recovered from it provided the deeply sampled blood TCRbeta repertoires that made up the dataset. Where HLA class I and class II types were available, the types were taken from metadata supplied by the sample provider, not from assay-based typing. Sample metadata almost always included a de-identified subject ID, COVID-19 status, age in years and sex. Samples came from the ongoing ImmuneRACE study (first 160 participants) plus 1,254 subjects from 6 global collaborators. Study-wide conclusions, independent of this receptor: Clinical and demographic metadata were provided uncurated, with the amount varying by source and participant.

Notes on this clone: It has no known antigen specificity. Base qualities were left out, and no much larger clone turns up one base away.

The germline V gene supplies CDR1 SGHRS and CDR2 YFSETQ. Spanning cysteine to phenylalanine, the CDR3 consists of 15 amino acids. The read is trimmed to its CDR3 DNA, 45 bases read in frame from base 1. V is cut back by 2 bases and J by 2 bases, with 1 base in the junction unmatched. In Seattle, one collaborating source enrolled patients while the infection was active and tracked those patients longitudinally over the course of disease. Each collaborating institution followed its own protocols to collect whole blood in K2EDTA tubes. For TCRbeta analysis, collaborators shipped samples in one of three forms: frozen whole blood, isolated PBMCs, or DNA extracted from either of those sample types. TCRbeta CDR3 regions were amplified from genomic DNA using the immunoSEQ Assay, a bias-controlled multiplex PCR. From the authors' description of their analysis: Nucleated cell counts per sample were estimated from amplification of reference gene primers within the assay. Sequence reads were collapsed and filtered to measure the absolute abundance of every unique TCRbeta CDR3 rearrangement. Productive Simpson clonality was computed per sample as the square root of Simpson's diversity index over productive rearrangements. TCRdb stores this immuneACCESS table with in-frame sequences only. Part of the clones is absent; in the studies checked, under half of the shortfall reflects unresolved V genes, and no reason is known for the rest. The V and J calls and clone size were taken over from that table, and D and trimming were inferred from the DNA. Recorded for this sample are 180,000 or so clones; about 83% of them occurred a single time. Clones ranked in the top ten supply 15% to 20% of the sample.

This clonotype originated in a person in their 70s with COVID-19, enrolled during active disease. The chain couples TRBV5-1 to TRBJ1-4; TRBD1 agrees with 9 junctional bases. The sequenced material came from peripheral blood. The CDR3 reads CASSLGQGTNEKLFF. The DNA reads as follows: TGCGCCAGCAGCTTAGGACAGGGGACTAATGAAAAACTGTTTTTT. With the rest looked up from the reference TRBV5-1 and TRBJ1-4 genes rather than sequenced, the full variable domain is KAGVTQTPRYLIKTRGQQVTLSCSPISGHRSVSWYQQTPGQGLQFLFEYFSETQRNKGNFPGRFSGRQFSNSRSEMNVSTLELGDSALYLCASSLGQGTNEKLFFGSGTQLSVL.